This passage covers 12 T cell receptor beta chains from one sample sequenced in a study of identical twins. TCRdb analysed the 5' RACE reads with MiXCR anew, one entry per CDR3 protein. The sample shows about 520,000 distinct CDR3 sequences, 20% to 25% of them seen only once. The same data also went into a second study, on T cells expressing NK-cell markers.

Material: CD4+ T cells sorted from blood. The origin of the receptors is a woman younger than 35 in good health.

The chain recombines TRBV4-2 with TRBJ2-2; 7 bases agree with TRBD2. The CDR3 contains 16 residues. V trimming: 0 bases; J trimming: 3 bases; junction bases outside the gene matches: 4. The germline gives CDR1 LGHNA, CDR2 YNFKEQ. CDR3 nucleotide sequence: TGTGCCAGCAGCCAAGAACCAGCGGGGTACACCGGGGAGCTGTTTTTT. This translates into CASSQEPAGYTGELFF.

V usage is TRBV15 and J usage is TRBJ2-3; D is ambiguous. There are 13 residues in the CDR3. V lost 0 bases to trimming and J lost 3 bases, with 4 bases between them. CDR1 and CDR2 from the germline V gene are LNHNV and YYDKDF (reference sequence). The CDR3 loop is CATSREATDTQYF. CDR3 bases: TGTGCCACCAGCAGAGAAGCGACAGATACGCAGTATTTT.

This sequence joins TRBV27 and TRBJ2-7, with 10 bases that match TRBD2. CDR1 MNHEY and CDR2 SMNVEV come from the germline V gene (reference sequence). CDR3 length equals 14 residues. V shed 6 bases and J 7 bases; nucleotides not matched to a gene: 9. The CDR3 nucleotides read TGTGCCAGCAGGGCAGCGGGAGGGCCGAGGGAGCAGTACTTC. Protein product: CASRAAGGPREQYF.

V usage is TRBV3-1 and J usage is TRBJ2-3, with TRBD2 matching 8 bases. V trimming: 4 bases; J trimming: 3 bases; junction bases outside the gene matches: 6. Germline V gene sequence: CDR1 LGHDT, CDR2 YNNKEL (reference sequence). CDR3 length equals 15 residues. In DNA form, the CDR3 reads TGTGCCAGCAGCCGCCAGCAGCGGGGGACAGATACGCAGTATTTT. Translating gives CASSRQQRGTDTQYF.

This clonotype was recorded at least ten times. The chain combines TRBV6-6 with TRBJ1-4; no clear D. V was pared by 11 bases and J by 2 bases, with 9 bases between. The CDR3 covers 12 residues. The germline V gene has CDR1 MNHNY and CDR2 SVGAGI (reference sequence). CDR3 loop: CASWGTNEKLFF. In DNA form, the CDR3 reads TGTGCCTCTTGGGGTACTAATGAAAAACTGTTTTTT.

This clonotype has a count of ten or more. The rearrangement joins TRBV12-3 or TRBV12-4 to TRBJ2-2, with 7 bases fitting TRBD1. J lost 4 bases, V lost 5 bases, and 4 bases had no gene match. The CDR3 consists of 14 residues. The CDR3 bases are TGTGCCAGCAGTCCCCGGGACAGCACCGGGGAGCTGTTTTTT. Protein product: CASSPRDSTGELFF.

This CDR3 is CASSHDRVMGEAFF. The CDR3 DNA reads TGTGCCAGCAGTCACGACAGGGTAATGGGTGAAGCTTTCTTT. The chain employs TRBV6-5 and TRBJ1-1; 7 bases line up with TRBD1. In germline, CDR1 is MNHEY, CDR2 SVGAGI. The CDR3 is made up of 14 amino acids. Unmatched junction bases numbered 10, after V lost 5 bases and J lost 7 bases.

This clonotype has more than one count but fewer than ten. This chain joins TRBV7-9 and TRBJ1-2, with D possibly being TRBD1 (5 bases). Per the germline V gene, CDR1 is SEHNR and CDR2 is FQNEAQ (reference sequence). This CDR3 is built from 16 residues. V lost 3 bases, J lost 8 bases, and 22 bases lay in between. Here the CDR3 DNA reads TGTGCCAGCAGCTTTAGGGGAGACAGCCGAAGCAGCGGCTACACCTTC. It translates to CASSFRGDSRSSGYTF.

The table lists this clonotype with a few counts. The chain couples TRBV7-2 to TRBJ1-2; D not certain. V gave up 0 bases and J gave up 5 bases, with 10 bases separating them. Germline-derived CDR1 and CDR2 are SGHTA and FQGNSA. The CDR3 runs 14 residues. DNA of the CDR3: TGTGCCAGCAGCTTAGCACTGGGTTCGTATGGCTACACCTTC. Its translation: CASSLALGSYGYTF.

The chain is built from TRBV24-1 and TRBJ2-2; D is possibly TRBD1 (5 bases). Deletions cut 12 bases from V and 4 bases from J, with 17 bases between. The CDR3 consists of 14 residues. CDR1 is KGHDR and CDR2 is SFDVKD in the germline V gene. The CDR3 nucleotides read TGTGCCCCCTTGACAGACCTTCTCACCGGGGAGCTGTTTTTT. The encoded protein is CAPLTDLLTGELFF.

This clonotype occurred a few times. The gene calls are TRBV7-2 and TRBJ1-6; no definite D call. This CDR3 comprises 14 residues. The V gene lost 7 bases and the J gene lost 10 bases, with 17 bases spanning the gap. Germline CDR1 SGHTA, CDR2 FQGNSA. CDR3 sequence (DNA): TGTGCCAGCAACGGAGGCGTAAGGAAATCACCCCTCCACTTT. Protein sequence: CASNGGVRKSPLHF.

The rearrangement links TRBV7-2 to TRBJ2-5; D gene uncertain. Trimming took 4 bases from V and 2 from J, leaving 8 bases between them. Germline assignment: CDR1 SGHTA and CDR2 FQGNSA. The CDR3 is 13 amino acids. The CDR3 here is CASSSKAQETQYF. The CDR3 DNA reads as TGTGCCAGCAGCTCAAAAGCGCAAGAGACCCAGTACTTC.